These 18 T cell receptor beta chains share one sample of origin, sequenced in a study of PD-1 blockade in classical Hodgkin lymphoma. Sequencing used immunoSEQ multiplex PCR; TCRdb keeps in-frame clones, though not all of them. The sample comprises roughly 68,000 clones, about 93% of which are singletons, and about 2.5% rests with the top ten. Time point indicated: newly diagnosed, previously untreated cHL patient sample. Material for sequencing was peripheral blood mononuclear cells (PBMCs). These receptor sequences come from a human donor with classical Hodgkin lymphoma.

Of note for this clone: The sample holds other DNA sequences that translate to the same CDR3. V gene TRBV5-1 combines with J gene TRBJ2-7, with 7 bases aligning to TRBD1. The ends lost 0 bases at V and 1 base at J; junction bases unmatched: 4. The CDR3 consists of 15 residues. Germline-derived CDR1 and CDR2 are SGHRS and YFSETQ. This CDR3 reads CASSLAGTASYEQYF. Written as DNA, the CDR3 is TGCGCCAGCAGCTTGGCCGGGACAGCTTCCTACGAGCAGTACTTC.

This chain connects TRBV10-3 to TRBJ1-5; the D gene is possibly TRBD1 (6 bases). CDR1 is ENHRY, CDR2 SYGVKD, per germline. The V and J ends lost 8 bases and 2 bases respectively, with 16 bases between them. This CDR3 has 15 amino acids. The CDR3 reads CAIGEQGIGNQPQHF. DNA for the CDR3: TGTGCCATCGGGGAACAGGGTATTGGCAATCAGCCCCAGCATTTT.

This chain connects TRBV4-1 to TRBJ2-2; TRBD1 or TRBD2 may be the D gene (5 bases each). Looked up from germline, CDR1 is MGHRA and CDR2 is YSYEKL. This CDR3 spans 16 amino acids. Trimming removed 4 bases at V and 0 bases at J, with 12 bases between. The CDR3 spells CASSPEGRANTGELFF. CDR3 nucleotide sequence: TGCGCCAGCAGCCCCGAGGGCAGGGCGAACACCGGGGAGCTGTTTTTT.

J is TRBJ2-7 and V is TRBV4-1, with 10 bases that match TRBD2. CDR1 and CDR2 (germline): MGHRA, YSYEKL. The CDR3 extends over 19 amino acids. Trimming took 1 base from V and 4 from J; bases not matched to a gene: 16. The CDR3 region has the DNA TGCGCCAGCAGCCAAGGTCCCTCCCCCTTAGCGGGGGGTTGGTACGAGCAGTACTTC. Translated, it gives CASSQGPSPLAGGWYEQYF.

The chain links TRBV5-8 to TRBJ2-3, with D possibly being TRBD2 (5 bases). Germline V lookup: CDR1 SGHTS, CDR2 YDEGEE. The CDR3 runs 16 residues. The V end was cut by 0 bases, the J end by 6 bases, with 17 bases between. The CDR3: CASSLGVGSPGDTQYF. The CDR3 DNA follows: TGTGCCAGCAGCTTGGGGGTTGGGAGTCCCGGGGATACGCAGTATTTT.

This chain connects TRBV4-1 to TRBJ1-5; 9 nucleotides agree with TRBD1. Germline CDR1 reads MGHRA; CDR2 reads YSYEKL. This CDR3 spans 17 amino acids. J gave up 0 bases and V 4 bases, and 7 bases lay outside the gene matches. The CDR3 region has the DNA TGCGCCAGCAGCCGAGGACAGGGGCCATTTAGCAATCAGCCCCAGCATTTT. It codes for CASSRGQGPFSNQPQHF.

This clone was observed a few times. The CDR3 region is CASSTSGGEAFF. The CDR3 DNA follows: TGTGCCAGCAGCACCTCAGGGGGCGAAGCTTTCTTT. V is TRBV6-6 and J is TRBJ1-1, with 8 bases identical to TRBD1. The junction had 5 bases not matched to a gene; V was cut back by 6 bases and J by 8 bases. The CDR3 runs 12 residues. Germline V CDR1 and CDR2: MNHNY, SVGAGI (reference sequence).

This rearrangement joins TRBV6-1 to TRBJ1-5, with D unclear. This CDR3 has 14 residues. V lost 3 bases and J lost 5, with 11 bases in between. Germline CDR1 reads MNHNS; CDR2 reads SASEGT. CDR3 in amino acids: CASSDVVRDQPQHF. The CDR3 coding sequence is TGTGCCAGCAGTGATGTGGTAAGGGATCAGCCCCAGCATTTT.

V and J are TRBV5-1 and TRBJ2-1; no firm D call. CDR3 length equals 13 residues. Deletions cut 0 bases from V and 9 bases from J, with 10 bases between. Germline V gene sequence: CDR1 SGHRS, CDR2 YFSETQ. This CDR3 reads CASSLDSSGEQFF. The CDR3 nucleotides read TGCGCCAGCAGCTTGGACAGTTCGGGTGAGCAGTTCTTC.

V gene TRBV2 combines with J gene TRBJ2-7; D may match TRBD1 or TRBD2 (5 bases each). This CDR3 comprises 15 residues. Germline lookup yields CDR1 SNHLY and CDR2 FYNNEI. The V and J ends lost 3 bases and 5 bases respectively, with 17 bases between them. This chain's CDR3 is CASSDRGQGAHEQYF. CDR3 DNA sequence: TGTGCCAGCAGTGACCGAGGGCAGGGTGCCCACGAGCAGTACTTC.

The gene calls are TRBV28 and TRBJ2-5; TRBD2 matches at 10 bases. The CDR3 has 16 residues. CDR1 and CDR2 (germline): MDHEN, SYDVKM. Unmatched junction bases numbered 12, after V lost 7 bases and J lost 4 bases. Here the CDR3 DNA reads TGTGCCAGCAACGGGGCTAGCGGGAGTTCTCGAGAGACCCAGTACTTC. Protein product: CASNGASGSSRETQYF. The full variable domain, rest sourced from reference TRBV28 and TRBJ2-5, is DVKVTQSSRYLVKRTGEKVFLECVQDMDHENMFWYRQDPGLGLRLIYFSYDVKMKEKGDIPEGYSVSREKKERFSLILESASTNQTSMYLCASNGASGSSRETQYFGPGTRLLVL.

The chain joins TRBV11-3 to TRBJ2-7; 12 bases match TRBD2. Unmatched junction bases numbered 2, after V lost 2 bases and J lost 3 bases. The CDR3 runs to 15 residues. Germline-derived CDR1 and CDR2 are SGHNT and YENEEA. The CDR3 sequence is CASSLTSGGFYEQYF. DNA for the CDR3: TGTGCCAGCAGCTTAACTAGCGGGGGGTTCTACGAGCAGTACTTC. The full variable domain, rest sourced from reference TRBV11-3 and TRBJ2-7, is EAGVVQSPRYKIIEKKQPVAFWCNPISGHNTLYWYLQNLGQGPELLIRYENEEAVDDSQLPKDRFSAERLKGVDSTLKIQPAELGDSAVYLCASSLTSGGFYEQYFGPGTRLTVT.

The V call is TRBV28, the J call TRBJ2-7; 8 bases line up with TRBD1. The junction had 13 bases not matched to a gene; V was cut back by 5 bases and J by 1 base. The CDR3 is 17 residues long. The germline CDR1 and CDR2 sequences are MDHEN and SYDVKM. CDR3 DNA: TGTGCCAGCAGTACCCTCCGCGGACAGGGATTTTCCTACGAGCAGTACTTC. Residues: CASSTLRGQGFSYEQYF.

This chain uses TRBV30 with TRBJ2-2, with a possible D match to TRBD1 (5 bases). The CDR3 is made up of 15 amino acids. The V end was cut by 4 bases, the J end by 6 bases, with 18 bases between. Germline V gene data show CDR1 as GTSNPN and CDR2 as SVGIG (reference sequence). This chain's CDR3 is CAWKRVDSLPGELFF. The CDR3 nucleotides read TGTGCCTGGAAACGGGTCGACAGCTTGCCCGGGGAGCTGTTTTTT.

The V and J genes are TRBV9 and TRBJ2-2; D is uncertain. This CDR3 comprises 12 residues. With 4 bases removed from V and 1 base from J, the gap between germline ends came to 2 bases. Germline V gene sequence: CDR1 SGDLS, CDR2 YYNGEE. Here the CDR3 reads CASSLNTGELFF. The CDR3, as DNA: TGTGCCAGCAGCTTGAACACCGGGGAGCTGTTTTTT.

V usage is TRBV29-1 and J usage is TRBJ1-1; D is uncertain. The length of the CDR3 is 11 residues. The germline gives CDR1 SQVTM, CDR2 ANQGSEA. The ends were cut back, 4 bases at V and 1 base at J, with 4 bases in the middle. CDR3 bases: TGCAGCGTTGGGCAGAACACTGAAGCTTTCTTT. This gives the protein CSVGQNTEAFF.

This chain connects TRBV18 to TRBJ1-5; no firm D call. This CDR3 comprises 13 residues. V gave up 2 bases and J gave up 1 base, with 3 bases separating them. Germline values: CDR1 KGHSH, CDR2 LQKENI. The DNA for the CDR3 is TGTGCCAGCTCACCAGGGAGCAATCAGCCCCAGCATTTT. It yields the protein CASSPGSNQPQHF.

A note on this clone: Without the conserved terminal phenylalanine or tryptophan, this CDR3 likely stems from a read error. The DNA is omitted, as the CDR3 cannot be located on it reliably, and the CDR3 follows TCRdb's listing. The CDR3 here is CSARKNSQSYV. The chain uses TRBV20-1 and TRBJ1-4; the tabulated D call, TRBD1, remains unverified against the DNA. CDR1 DFQATT and CDR2 SNEGSKA come from the germline V gene (reference sequence). With termini counted, the CDR3 has 11 amino acids.